The 17 T cell receptor beta chains reported below all come from one sample, sequenced in a study of T cell responses to AZD1222 COVID-19 vaccine. Here immunoSEQ multiplex PCR was the method, and the copy in TCRdb shows in-frame clones only, minus some. The sample has 150,000 to 200,000 clones, around 95% seen once. The sequencing here drew on peripheral blood, taken on day 0 of AZD1222 vaccination. Receptors were obtained from an adult in good health.

This clone was counted once. The rearrangement uses TRBV5-1 and TRBJ1-2; a weak D match, TRBD1 (6 bases). Trimming stripped 2 bases from V and 2 bases from J, with 10 bases between. The CDR3 consists of 14 residues. The V gene's germline CDR1 is SGHRS and CDR2 YFSETQ. This CDR3 is CASSLADRNYGYTF. The DNA for the CDR3 is TGCGCCAGCAGCTTAGCGGACAGAAACTATGGCTACACCTTC.

This chain joins TRBV6-1 and TRBJ1-3; no clear D gene. The V end lost 3 bases, the J end lost 0 bases, and 6 bases lay between the germline ends. Germline V gene sequence: CDR1 MNHNS, CDR2 SASEGT. This CDR3 is built from 14 residues. The CDR3 protein is CASSDRTSGNTIYF. CDR3 nucleotides: TGTGCCAGCAGTGATCGGACCTCTGGAAACACCATATATTTT.

This rearrangement joins TRBV24-1 to TRBJ2-7; D possibly uses TRBD1 or TRBD2 (6 bases each). CDR3 length: 15 residues. Germline V gene data show CDR1 as KGHDR and CDR2 as SFDVKD. V lost 4 bases to trimming and J lost 0 bases, with 12 bases between them. The CDR3 coding sequence is TGTGCCACCAGTGAAGGGGGGTTGAGCTCCTACGAGCAGTACTTC. This encodes CATSEGGLSSYEQYF.

The CDR3 nucleotides read TGTGCCAGCAGTTTTCTGTCCGGGACCCAGTACTTC. It codes for CASSFLSGTQYF. J is TRBJ2-5 and V is TRBV27, with no clear D. CDR1 is MNHEY, CDR2 SMNVEV, per germline (reference sequence). The CDR3 is 12 amino acids. With 3 bases removed from V and 7 bases from J, the gap between germline ends came to 9 bases.

This chain joins TRBV11-2 and TRBJ1-5, with D unresolved. The CDR3 spans 15 residues. Trimming stripped 3 bases from V and 0 bases from J, with 9 bases between. Germline V gene sequence: CDR1 SGHAT, CDR2 FQNNGV. The CDR3 here is CASSFGPYSNQPQHF. In DNA, the CDR3 is TGTGCCAGCAGCTTCGGCCCGTATAGCAATCAGCCCCAGCATTTT. Combining the CDR3 with reference TRBV11-2 and TRBJ1-5 gives the whole variable domain EAGVAQSPRYKIIEKRQSVAFWCNPISGHATLYWYQQILGQGPKLLIQFQNNGVVDDSQLPKDRFSAERLKGVDSTLKIQPAKLEDSAVYLCASSFGPYSNQPQHFGDGTRLSIL.

V gene TRBV5-1 combines with J gene TRBJ2-2; 9 bases map to TRBD1. CDR1 and CDR2 (germline): SGHRS, YFSETQ. With 4 bases clipped from V and 6 bases from J, the junction kept 7 bases outside the gene matches. The CDR3 contains 15 residues. CDR3 bases: TGCGCCAGCAGCACAGGGACAGGGAAGTCCGGGGAGCTGTTTTTT. It codes for CASSTGTGKSGELFF.

This rearrangement joins TRBV15 to TRBJ1-2, with D maybe TRBD1 (5 bases). This CDR3 is built from 15 residues. V lost 0 bases and J 5 bases, leaving 13 bases between the germline ends. From germline, CDR1 is LNHNV and CDR2 YYDKDF (reference sequence). The CDR3 region is CATSRDRQGRYGYTF. For the CDR3, the DNA is TGTGCCACCAGCAGAGATCGGCAGGGAAGGTATGGCTACACCTTC.

The CDR3 coding sequence is TGTGCCATCCAGAGGGATTTCCTCGATGAGCAGTTCTTC. Amino acids: CAIQRDFLDEQFF. The chain uses TRBV28 and TRBJ2-1, with a weak D call TRBD2 (5 bases). The CDR3 has 13 amino acids. Germline V CDR1 and CDR2: MDHEN, SYDVKM. The ends were cut back, 10 bases at V and 8 bases at J, with 18 bases in the middle.

V and J are TRBV19 and TRBJ2-7; 9 positions agree with TRBD1. With V trimmed by 6 bases and J by 3 bases, 3 bases remained unmatched. Germline V lookup: CDR1 LNHDA, CDR2 SQIVND (reference sequence). The CDR3 extends over 13 amino acids. The CDR3: CASRRQGGYEQYF. Written as DNA, the CDR3 is TGTGCCAGTAGACGACAGGGGGGCTACGAGCAGTACTTC.

The CDR3 sequence: CASSPDRVQPQHF. The CDR3 DNA is TGTGCCAGCAGTCCAGACAGGGTTCAGCCCCAGCATTTT. This chain uses TRBV12-3 or TRBV12-4 with TRBJ1-5; 7 positions agree with TRBD1. The CDR3 has 13 amino acids. Germline trimming cut 5 bases from V and 6 bases from J; bases unmatched to any gene: 4.

This clone was seen once. This chain links TRBV20-1 with TRBJ2-5, with no clear D. The germline V gene encodes CDR1 DFQATT and CDR2 SNEGSKA (reference sequence). The germline V and J ends were trimmed by 3 bases and 4 bases, with 6 bases remaining between them. The CDR3 has 11 residues. In nucleotides, the CDR3 is TGCAGTGCTAGTCCCGCAGAGACCCAGTACTTC. As protein: CSASPAETQYF.

The chain uses TRBV3-1 (or the pseudogene TRBV3-2) and TRBJ1-2; D not resolved. V lost 1 base to trimming and J lost 7 bases, with 13 bases between them. Germline V gene data show CDR1 as LGHDT and CDR2 as YNNKEL (reference sequence). This CDR3 region has 14 residues. DNA of the CDR3: TGTGCCAGCAGCCAAGTGAGTATCGGGTCTGGCTACACCTTC. Protein sequence: CASSQVSIGSGYTF.

This chain uses TRBV5-1 with TRBJ2-1; D is uncertain. Germline values: CDR1 SGHRS, CDR2 YFSETQ. This CDR3 has 12 residues. The V end was cut by 2 bases, the J end by 6 bases, with 6 bases between. CDR3: CASSFRVNEQFF. In nucleotides, the CDR3 is TGCGCCAGCAGCTTTCGGGTCAATGAGCAGTTCTTC.

V gene TRBV27 combines with J gene TRBJ2-7; TRBD2 agrees at 7 bases. Germline loops: CDR1 MNHEY, CDR2 SMNVEV (reference sequence). CDR3 length: 14 residues. The ends lost 8 bases at V and 2 bases at J; junction bases unmatched: 9. CDR3 protein: CASGSSGLAYEQYF. CDR3 DNA sequence: TGTGCCAGCGGGTCTAGCGGATTGGCCTACGAGCAGTACTTC.

This clone was counted a single time. The CDR3 DNA is TGTGCCAGCACCACCAGTCCAGGGGGCGCGACTGAAGCTTTCTTT. Protein sequence: CASTTSPGGATEAFF. The chain recombines TRBV6-5 with TRBJ1-1; 8 bases agree with TRBD1. Germline assignment: CDR1 MNHEY and CDR2 SVGAGI. This CDR3 has 15 residues. Trimming cost V 7 bases and J 5 bases; bases outside gene matches: 12.

The chain carries TRBV5-1 and TRBJ2-1; D may be TRBD2 (6 bases). Germline assignment: CDR1 SGHRS and CDR2 YFSETQ. CDR3 length equals 16 residues. V was cut by 4 bases and J by 6 bases, with 20 bases left in between. The CDR3: CASSGPKGGLFNEQFF. As DNA, the CDR3 is TGCGCCAGCAGCGGACCTAAGGGCGGACTATTCAATGAGCAGTTCTTC.

This sequence joins TRBV15 and TRBJ2-3; TRBD2 matches 8 bases. The CDR3 is 18 residues long. Trimming at V came to 0 bases and at J to 5 bases, leaving 13 bases not matched to a gene. Germline values: CDR1 LNHNV, CDR2 YYDKDF (reference sequence). In nucleotides, the CDR3 is TGTGCCACCAGCAGAGAGTGGGAAGCGGGAGTGGAAGTAGATACGCAGTATTTT. The encoded protein is CATSREWEAGVEVDTQYF.